Following are 10 T cell receptor beta chains from one sample sequenced in a study of T cell responses to AZD1222 COVID-19 vaccine. Only in-frame clones appear in the TCRdb table, and some are missing; sequencing was by immunoSEQ multiplex PCR. In the table there are approximately 70,000 clones, approximately 90% of which are singletons. Sequenced material: peripheral blood, taken on day 0 of AZD1222 vaccination. These receptors all stem from an adult in good health.

The rearrangement joins TRBV3-1 (or the pseudogene TRBV3-2) to TRBJ2-5; 8 nucleotides match TRBD2. The CDR3 has 14 amino acids. V was pared by 0 bases and J by 9 bases, with 6 bases of the junction left unmatched. Germline assignment: CDR1 LGHDT and CDR2 YNNKEL (reference sequence). This CDR3 is CASSQDTSGSSQYF. The CDR3 DNA follows: TGTGCCAGCAGCCAAGATACTAGCGGCAGCTCCCAGTACTTC.

This sequence joins TRBV30 and TRBJ1-2; D uncertain. Germline V gene data show CDR1 as GTSNPN and CDR2 as SVGIG (reference sequence). The CDR3 extends over 13 amino acids. Trimming pared 2 bases from V and 5 bases from J, leaving 12 bases between. CDR3 nucleotides: TGTGCCTGGAGTATAACGACGGATTATGGCTACACCTTC. This gives the protein CAWSITTDYGYTF.

The chain joins TRBV28 to TRBJ1-4; TRBD1 agrees at 7 bases. Trimming cost V 6 bases and J 7 bases; bases outside gene matches: 14. There are 16 residues in the CDR3. The germline CDR1 and CDR2 sequences are MDHEN and SYDVKM. The CDR3 sequence: CASSRRQGQGVEKLFF. The CDR3 DNA sequence: TGTGCCAGCAGCCGCCGACAGGGTCAGGGCGTTGAAAAACTGTTTTTT.

The chain recombines TRBV4-2 with TRBJ2-3; D might be TRBD1 (5 bases). CDR1 is LGHNA, CDR2 YNFKEQ, per germline. This CDR3 spans 14 amino acids. V lost 3 bases, J lost 4 bases, and 11 bases lay in between. The CDR3 loop reads CASSQDTLSDTQYF. The CDR3 DNA is TGTGCCAGCAGCCAGGACACCCTCTCAGATACGCAGTATTTT.

The rearrangement uses TRBV9 and TRBJ2-7; 9 bases line up with TRBD1. CDR3 size: 16 residues. In germline, CDR1 is SGDLS, CDR2 YYNGEE. The J segment lost 5 bases and the V segment lost 0 bases, leaving 9 bases of the junction unmatched. CDR3 nucleotide sequence: TGTGCCAGCAGCGTAGACCTGGGACAGGGTATCAACGAGCAGTACTTC. Protein: CASSVDLGQGINEQYF.

This chain links TRBV6-5 with TRBJ2-1, with D maybe TRBD1 (5 bases). This CDR3 contains 11 residues. V lost 6 bases, J lost 9 bases, and 9 bases lay in between. Looked up from germline, CDR1 is MNHEY and CDR2 is SVGAGI. The CDR3 sequence: CASRFQGEQFF. Written as DNA, the CDR3 is TGTGCCAGCAGGTTTCAGGGTGAGCAGTTCTTC.

This chain links TRBV4-2 with TRBJ2-1, with D unclear. Trimming removed 1 base at V and 1 base at J, with 8 bases between. This CDR3 has 15 amino acids. Germline CDR1 and CDR2: LGHNA and YNFKEQ. CDR3: CASSQVGRSYNEQFF. Here the CDR3 DNA reads TGTGCCAGCAGCCAAGTCGGCCGGTCCTACAATGAGCAGTTCTTC.

This clone occurred a few times. The chain employs TRBV4-3 and TRBJ1-6; D is ambiguous. The V and J ends lost 0 bases and 8 bases respectively, with 11 bases between them. The CDR3 length is 15 residues. Germline-derived CDR1 and CDR2 are LGHNA and YSLEER. The CDR3 protein is CASSQDPGQYSPLHF. The DNA for the CDR3 is TGCGCCAGCAGCCAAGATCCAGGCCAATATTCACCCCTCCACTTT.

The chain employs TRBV19 and TRBJ1-5; possibly TRBD1 for D (6 bases). From germline, CDR1 is LNHDA and CDR2 SQIVND (reference sequence). Trimming removed 5 bases at V and 3 bases at J, with 8 bases between. The CDR3 is 13 amino acids. CDR3 amino acids: CASSRDTNQPQHF. CDR3 nucleotides: TGTGCCAGTAGTCGGGACACCAATCAGCCCCAGCATTTT.

The genes are TRBV2 and TRBJ2-1, with 8 bases aligning to TRBD1. V trimming: 6 bases; J trimming: 6 bases; junction bases outside the gene matches: 10. Germline V gene lookup returns CDR1 SNHLY and CDR2 FYNNEI. The CDR3 spans 15 residues. The CDR3: CASRQQGDWINEQFF. The CDR3 DNA follows: TGTGCCAGCAGACAACAGGGGGATTGGATCAATGAGCAGTTCTTC.